Below, 31 T cell receptor beta chains from the same sample are listed, as sequenced in a study of tumor-infiltrating lymphocytes in oesophageal squamous cell carcinoma. TCRdb reanalysed the PCR reads using MiXCR and keeps one entry per CDR3 protein. The data contain approximately 10,000 distinct CDR3 sequences, about 50% of them seen just once; the ten biggest clones take up under 30%. The sequenced sample consisted of esophageal tumor tissue. The receptors here all came from a male donor with esophageal squamous cell carcinoma.

The rearrangement uses TRBV12-3 or TRBV12-4 and TRBJ2-5; tentatively, D is TRBD2 (5 bases). The J call may be incorrect, as the DNA end agrees better with TRBJ2-1. CDR3 size: 12 residues. The CDR3 loop reads CASSLMGSEQFF. CDR3 nucleotides: TGTGCCAGCAGTTTAATGGGGAGTGAGCAGTTCTTC.

This clonotype was picked up a small number of times. The chain combines TRBV7-2 with TRBJ2-5; no firm D call. V was trimmed by 1 base and J by 5 bases, leaving 8 bases between them. The V gene's germline CDR1 is SGHTA and CDR2 FQGNSA. This CDR3 has 13 residues. CDR3 sequence reads: CASSLVWTETQYF. CDR3 coding DNA: TGTGCCAGCAGCTTAGTTTGGACGGAGACCCAGTACTTC.

This clonotype appeared a few times. The gene calls are TRBV6-1 and TRBJ2-7; tentative D call: TRBD1 (6 bases). This CDR3 has 14 amino acids. Per the germline V gene, CDR1 is MNHNS and CDR2 is SASEGT. Deletions cut 3 bases from V and 1 base from J, with 10 bases between. The CDR3 region has the DNA TGTGCCAGCAGTGAGCCGGGGACATCCTACGAGCAGTACTTC. This gives the protein CASSEPGTSYEQYF.

About this clonotype itself: This may arise from a read error, as a much more abundant clone is one base away. The chain uses TRBV5-6 and TRBJ2-7; the D is unclear. CDR1 is SGHDT, CDR2 YYEEEE, per germline. The CDR3 sequence is 12 residues long. CDR3 region: CASGLNSYEQYF. CDR3 in DNA: TGTGCCAGCGGCTTGAACTCCTACGAGCAGTACTTC.

This clonotype was observed at least ten times. This chain connects TRBV7-6 to TRBJ2-1; 9 nucleotides match TRBD1. Germline V gene lookup returns CDR1 SGHVS and CDR2 FNYEAQ. The junction had 5 bases not matched to a gene; V was cut back by 3 bases and J by 8 bases. The CDR3 contains 14 residues. CDR3 DNA: TGTGCCAGCAGCTTGGGGACAGGGATCCATGAGCAGTTCTTC. It encodes CASSLGTGIHEQFF.

This clonotype was detected only a few times. The chain links TRBV6-1 to TRBJ2-1; D may be TRBD1 or TRBD2 (5 bases each). The CDR3 spans 14 residues. CDR1 is MNHNS, CDR2 SASEGT, per germline. V was shortened by 7 bases and J by 4 bases, with 14 bases between the two germline ends. For the CDR3, the DNA is TGTGCCAGCACCGGTGGGACGGCATACAATGAGCAGTTCTTC. The encoded protein is CASTGGTAYNEQFF.

This clonotype was seen many times. The V and J genes are TRBV28 and TRBJ2-7; perhaps TRBD2 as D (6 bases). Germline V gene data show CDR1 as MDHEN and CDR2 as SYDVKM. CDR3 length: 15 residues. V was shortened by 1 base and J by 4 bases, with 14 bases between the two germline ends. CDR3 DNA sequence: TGTGCCAGCAGTTTATATGGGCCCGGGAGTTACGAGCAGTACTTC. This sequence encodes CASSLYGPGSYEQYF.

The chain joins TRBV3-1 to TRBJ2-7, with D possibly matching TRBD2 (5 bases). Trimming took 5 bases from V and 1 from J, leaving 12 bases between them. Germline CDR1 and CDR2: LGHDT and YNNKEL (reference sequence). The CDR3 totals 14 residues. DNA for the CDR3: TGTGCCAGCAGCGGTCGGACTGGGTCCTACGAGCAGTACTTC. Translated, it gives CASSGRTGSYEQYF.

This clonotype has just one count. This chain connects TRBV12-3 or TRBV12-4 to TRBJ2-7; perhaps D is TRBD1 or TRBD2 (5 bases each). The J call is uncertain, as TRBJ2-1 better fits the DNA end. CDR3 length: 12 residues. CDR3 in amino acids: CASSRDDLEQFF. For the CDR3, the DNA is TGTGCCAGCAGCCGGGACGACCTTGAGCAGTTCTTC.

This clonotype occurred many times. V is TRBV28 and J is TRBJ1-3; D remains unclear. The CDR3 is made up of 15 amino acids. Trimming removed 2 bases from V and 3 bases from J, with 11 bases in between. Germline CDR1 is MDHEN and CDR2 is SYDVKM. CDR3 sequence: CASSLGQEYGNTIYF. In nucleotides, the CDR3 is TGTGCCAGCAGTTTAGGGCAGGAGTATGGAAACACCATATATTTT.

The chain employs TRBV5-1 and TRBJ2-5; 8 bases are a match to TRBD1. CDR3 length equals 13 residues. V shed 3 bases and J 11 bases; nucleotides not matched to a gene: 9. In germline, CDR1 is SGHRS, CDR2 YFSETQ. The CDR3 nucleotides are TGCGCCAGCAGCTGGACAGGGTCGAATGAGCAGTACTTC. It codes for CASSWTGSNEQYF. Full variable domain (remainder filled in from reference TRBV5-1 and TRBJ2-5): KAGVTQTPRYLIKTRGQQVTLSCSPISGHRSVSWYQQTPGQGLQFLFEYFSETQRNKGNFPGRFSGRQFSNSRSEMNVSTLELGDSALYLCASSWTGSNEQYFGPGTRLLVL.

This clonotype was counted many times. The chain has TRBV2 and TRBJ2-5; D unclear. The CDR3 spans 12 residues. V shed 7 bases and J shed 7 bases, with 13 bases lying between them. From germline, CDR1 is SNHLY and CDR2 FYNNEI. The CDR3 nucleotides read TGTGCCAGCAATGGCGGTGCCAGGACCCAGTACTTC. Residues: CASNGGARTQYF.

The chain joins TRBV7-2 to TRBJ2-7, with TRBD1 matching 7 bases. This CDR3 comprises 13 residues. Germline V lookup: CDR1 SGHTA, CDR2 FQGNSA. J lost 3 bases, V lost 1 base, and 0 bases had no gene match. The CDR3 bases are TGTGCCAGCAGCTTAGGGACAGGCTACGAGCAGTACTTC. Translated: CASSLGTGYEQYF.

This rearrangement joins TRBV24-1 to TRBJ1-1, with a tentative D call TRBD1 (5 bases). V was shortened by 10 bases and J by 0 bases, with 11 bases between the two germline ends. CDR1 is KGHDR and CDR2 is SFDVKD in the germline V gene. The CDR3 is 13 amino acids. The CDR3 here is CATRGRLNTEAFF. The CDR3 region has the DNA TGTGCCACTCGGGGCCGACTGAACACTGAAGCTTTCTTT.

Comments on this clonotype: This is likely a read error, given that the CDR3 carries no conserved phenylalanine or tryptophan at its end. No DNA is shown, since the ends of the CDR3 on it are uncertain; the CDR3 is the one TCRdb lists. This chain connects TRBV12-5 to TRBJ1-3. The CDR3 has 8 residues if both end residues are counted. Germline V CDR1 and CDR2: LGHNT, FRNRAP. The CDR3 loop is CASGPNGL.

This rearrangement joins TRBV20-1 to TRBJ2-1, with D tentatively TRBD2 (6 bases). Near its end, the DNA agrees better with TRBJ2-7, so the J call may be wrong. Per the germline V gene, CDR1 is DFQATT and CDR2 is SNEGSKA (reference sequence). The CDR3 consists of 14 residues. The CDR3 spells CSASGGDRTYEQYF. As DNA, the CDR3 is TGCAGTGCTAGCGGAGGGGACCGTACTTACGAGCAGTACTTC.

At least ten counts were recorded for this clonotype. The junction shows a germline mismatch at one end, possibly a read error. V usage is TRBV5-1 and J usage is TRBJ2-3; 9 nucleotides match TRBD2. The germline V gene encodes CDR1 SGHRS and CDR2 YFSETQ. The length of the CDR3 is 13 residues. CDR3 nucleotide sequence: TGCGCCAGCAGCTTGACGGCCCCCGGACTAGCGAGTTTT. This translates into CASSLTAPGLASF.

V usage is TRBV25-1 and J usage is TRBJ2-5; TRBD2 matches at 11 bases. V gave up 5 bases and J gave up 4 bases; unmatched junction bases: 6. The CDR3 is 15 amino acids. Germline V gives CDR1 MGHDK, CDR2 SYGVNS. Here the CDR3 reads CASSPGLAGTETQYF. CDR3 sequence (DNA): TGTGCCAGCAGTCCTGGACTAGCGGGCACAGAGACCCAGTACTTC.

The chain joins TRBV7-9 to TRBJ2-2; 10 bases map to TRBD2. The CDR3 runs to 15 residues. Trimming removed 5 bases from V and 4 bases from J; junction bases left unmatched: 4. Per germline, CDR1 SEHNR and CDR2 FQNEAQ (reference sequence). CDR3 nucleotide sequence: TGTGCCAGCAGCGGCAGACTAGCGGGCACCGGGGAGCTGTTTTTT. Its protein product is CASSGRLAGTGELFF. Full variable domain (remainder filled in from reference TRBV7-9 and TRBJ2-2): DTGVSQNPRHKITKRGQNVTFRCDPISEHNRLYWYRQTLGQGPEFLTYFQNEAQLEKSRLLSDRFSAERPKGSFSTLEIQRTEQGDSAMYLCASSGRLAGTGELFFGEGSRLTVL.

This sequence joins TRBV6-2 or TRBV6-3 and TRBJ2-4; 14 nucleotides line up with TRBD2. The J call may be wrong; the DNA end is better matched by TRBJ2-5. Looked up from germline, CDR1 is MNHEY and CDR2 is SVGEGT. This CDR3 is 15 amino acids long. DNA for the CDR3: TGTGCCAGCAGGGGGGGGACTAGCGGGAGAGAGACCCAGTACTTC. Protein product: CASRGGTSGRETQYF.

The rearrangement uses TRBV28 and TRBJ2-5; 12 nucleotides match TRBD2. Gene TRBJ2-1 matches the end of the DNA better, so the J call may be wrong. Per the germline V gene, CDR1 is MDHEN and CDR2 is SYDVKM. CDR3 length: 18 residues. CDR3 DNA: TGTGCCAGCAGTTTAGGGGGAACTAGCGGGAGGCACTACAATGAGCAGTTCTTC. Translating gives CASSLGGTSGRHYNEQFF.

The count of this clonotype is one. One junction end disagrees with the germline gene, perhaps due to a read error. The chain joins TRBV12-3 or TRBV12-4 to TRBJ2-4, with TRBD1 matching over 9 bases. The CDR3 loop spans 15 amino acids. The CDR3 coding sequence is TGTGCCAGCAGTCCCAGACAGGGGGATAATTCACCCCTCCACTTC. It yields the protein CASSPRQGDNSPLHF.

The V gene is TRBV10-1, the J gene TRBJ2-7; TRBD2 aligns across 10 bases. After removal of 7 bases from V and 5 bases from J, the junction contained 5 bases not matched to a gene. The CDR3 has 13 residues. CDR1 and CDR2 (germline): WNHNN, SYGVQD (reference sequence). CDR3 nucleotide sequence: TGCGCCAGCAAGGCTAGCGGGAGCCACGAGCAGTACTTC. Translated, it gives CASKASGSHEQYF.

By frequency in the sample, this clonotype is medium-sized. The V and J genes are TRBV28 and TRBJ2-5, with TRBD1 as a possible D gene (5 bases). The CDR3 runs to 14 residues. The V gene's germline CDR1 is MDHEN and CDR2 SYDVKM. Trimming took 5 bases from V and 2 from J, leaving 12 bases between them. CDR3 nucleotides: TGTGCCAGCAGTAGATTAGACAGACAAGAGACCCAGTACTTC. This codes for CASSRLDRQETQYF.

V is TRBV7-6 and J is TRBJ1-4; D possibly corresponds to TRBD1 (6 bases). V lost 8 bases, J lost 8 bases, and 15 bases lay in between. The CDR3 totals 13 residues. Per germline, CDR1 SGHVS and CDR2 FNYEAQ. The CDR3 DNA is TGTGCCAGCGCGAGGGGGATCAGGGAAAAACTGTTTTTT. This gives the protein CASARGIREKLFF.

This clonotype was seen just once. This rearrangement joins TRBV6-6 to TRBJ2-3; 10 nucleotides align to TRBD1. TRBJ2-7 explains the end of the DNA better; the J call may be wrong. CDR1 MNHNY and CDR2 SVGAGI come from the germline V gene (reference sequence). This CDR3 contains 16 residues. The CDR3 nucleotides are TGTGCCAGCAAACACTTCCCCGGGACAGGGGTATACGAGCAGTACTTC. Translation gives CASKHFPGTGVYEQYF.

The gene calls are TRBV11-2 and TRBJ2-7, with D possibly being TRBD2 (5 bases). The last part of the DNA fits TRBJ2-1 better; the J call may be wrong. Germline loops: CDR1 SGHAT, CDR2 FQNNGV. The CDR3 loop spans 17 amino acids. CDR3 residues: CASSLDRGLLSYNEQFF. The CDR3 DNA sequence: TGTGCCAGCAGCTTAGATCGCGGACTCCTTTCCTACAATGAGCAGTTCTTC.

About this clonotype itself: Sequence at one end of the junction differs from germline and may be a read error. The chain has TRBV10-1 and TRBJ2-5, with 9 bases lining up with TRBD2. This CDR3 spans 13 amino acids. Germline V lookup: CDR1 WNHNN, CDR2 SYGVQD (reference sequence). DNA of the CDR3: TGCGCCAGCAGTCCCCTGGGGAGCGGGAGGTGGTTCTTC. It codes for CASSPLGSGRWFF.

Concerning this clonotype itself: Since no conserved phenylalanine or tryptophan closes the CDR3, a read error is the likely cause. The DNA is left out, because the CDR3 cannot be placed on it with certainty; the CDR3 is given as TCRdb lists it. This rearrangement joins TRBV6-1 to TRBJ2-3; TRBD2, the table's D call, lacks a check against the DNA. The germline V gene encodes CDR1 MNHNS and CDR2 SASEGT. Including both end residues, the CDR3 is 16 amino acids long. CDR3 protein: CASTPGRGASGYTFGL.

There are a few counts of this clonotype. This CDR3 reads CASSLAAGNYEQYF. The DNA of the CDR3 is TGTGCCAGCAGCTTAGCCGCAGGGAACTACGAGCAGTACTTC. J is TRBJ2-4 and V is TRBV7-2; possibly TRBD1 for D (5 bases). The J call could be wrong; TRBJ2-7 is a better fit for the DNA end. The germline gives CDR1 SGHTA, CDR2 FQGNSA. This CDR3 is 14 amino acids long.

V usage is TRBV6-2 or TRBV6-3 and J usage is TRBJ2-2; 10 bases line up with TRBD1. J gave up 3 bases and V 5 bases, and 3 bases lay outside the gene matches. Germline-derived CDR1 and CDR2 are MNHEY and SVGEGT. The CDR3 runs 15 residues. CDR3 bases: TGTGCCAGCAGTGGGGGGACAGGGGACACCGGGGAGCTGTTTTTT. Residues: CASSGGTGDTGELFF.